This TCR beta chain was profiled in a study of Ad26.COV2.S vaccination and SARS-CoV-2 variants. Produced via immunoSEQ multiplex PCR; TCRdb's table is partial and in-frame only. The table has about 440,000 clones, 90% seen once. The CDR3 sequence is 16 residues long. The germline gives CDR1 DFQATT, CDR2 SNEGSKA (reference sequence). The V gene lost 3 bases and the J gene lost 2 bases, with 18 bases spanning the gap. Treatment specified: about 20 received Ad26.COV2.S at low or high dose, single or two shots; roughly five received placebo; per-sample allocation not given. Sampling was done on day 63 after the first vaccine or placebo injection. This clone was seen a single time.

Sequencing used peripheral blood, obtained in a trial of Ad26.COV2.S vaccine versus placebo. This chain uses TRBV20-1 with TRBJ2-3, with TRBD2 as a possible D gene (6 bases). The clonotype originates from a person between 18 and 65 years old who received the Ad26.COV2.S COVID-19 vaccine or a placebo. The CDR3 DNA reads TGCAGTGCTAGTGCCGAGGAGGGGCCCACCACAGATACGCAGTATTTT. Its protein is CSASAEEGPTTDTQYF.